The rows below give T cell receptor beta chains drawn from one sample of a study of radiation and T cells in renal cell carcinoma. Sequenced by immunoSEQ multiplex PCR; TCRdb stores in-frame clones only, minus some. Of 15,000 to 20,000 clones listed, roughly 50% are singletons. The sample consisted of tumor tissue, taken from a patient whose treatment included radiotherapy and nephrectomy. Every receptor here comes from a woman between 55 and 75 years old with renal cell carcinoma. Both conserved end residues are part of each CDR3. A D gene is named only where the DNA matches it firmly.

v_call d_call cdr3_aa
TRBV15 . CATSRDEVYGYTF
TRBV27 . CASSLSGRAYGYTF
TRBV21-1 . CASSCKGARAGDTEAFF
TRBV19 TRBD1 CASSRQGASTEAFF
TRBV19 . CASSISLKYEQYF
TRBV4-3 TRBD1 CASSQAWTGSHSNQPQHF
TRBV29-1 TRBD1 CSVGDRGDQPQHF
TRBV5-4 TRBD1 CASSPDRGLARETQYF
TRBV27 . CASSSLQASSGNTIYF
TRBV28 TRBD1 CASSYTRTGYFSVYTF
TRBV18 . CASSPPVRNYGYTF
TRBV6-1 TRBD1 CASSGSAGGGWETQYF
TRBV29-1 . CSVRGDVDSGANVLTF
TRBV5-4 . CASSFKALNTEAFF
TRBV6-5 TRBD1 CASNDRGGQPQHF
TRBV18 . CASSDNVGNTEAFF
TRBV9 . CASSVSGPTAEQFF
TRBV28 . CASSLSGGSGANVLTF
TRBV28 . CASSQGTAYNEQFF
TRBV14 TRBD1 CASSRDSSYEQYF
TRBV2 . CASRALGNTGELFF
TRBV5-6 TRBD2 CASSGGTSGGPQETQYF
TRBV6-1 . CASKRGETQYF
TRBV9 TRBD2 CASSVGTTSAHEQYF
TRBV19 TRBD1 CASSMGTGATGELFF
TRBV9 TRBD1 CASSVSTGGRNTIYF
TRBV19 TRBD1 CASSMTGTAYGYTF